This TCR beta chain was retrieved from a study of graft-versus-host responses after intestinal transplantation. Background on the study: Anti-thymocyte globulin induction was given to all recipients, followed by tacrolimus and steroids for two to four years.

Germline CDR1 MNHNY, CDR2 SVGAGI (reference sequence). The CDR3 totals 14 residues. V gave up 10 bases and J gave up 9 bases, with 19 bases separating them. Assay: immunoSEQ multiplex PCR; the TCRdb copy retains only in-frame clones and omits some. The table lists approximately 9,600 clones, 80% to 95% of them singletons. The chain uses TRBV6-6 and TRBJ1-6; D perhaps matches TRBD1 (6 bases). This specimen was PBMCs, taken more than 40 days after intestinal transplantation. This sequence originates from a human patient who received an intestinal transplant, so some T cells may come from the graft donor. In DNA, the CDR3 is TGTGCCACGGAACTAGGGGGGGGAGGTTCACCCCTCCACTTT. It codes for CATELGGGGSPLHF.